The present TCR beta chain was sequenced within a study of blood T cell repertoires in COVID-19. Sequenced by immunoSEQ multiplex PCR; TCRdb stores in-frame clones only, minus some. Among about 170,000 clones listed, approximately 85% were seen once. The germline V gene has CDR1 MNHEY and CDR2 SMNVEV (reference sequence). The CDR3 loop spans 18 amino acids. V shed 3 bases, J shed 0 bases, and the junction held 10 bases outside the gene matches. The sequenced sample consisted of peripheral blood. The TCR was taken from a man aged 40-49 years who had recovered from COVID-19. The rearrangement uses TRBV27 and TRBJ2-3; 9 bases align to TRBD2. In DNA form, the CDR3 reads TGTGCCAGCAGTTTCTCGGCGGGGGGGAAAGCTAGCACAGATACGCAGTATTTT. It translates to CASSFSAGGKASTDTQYF.